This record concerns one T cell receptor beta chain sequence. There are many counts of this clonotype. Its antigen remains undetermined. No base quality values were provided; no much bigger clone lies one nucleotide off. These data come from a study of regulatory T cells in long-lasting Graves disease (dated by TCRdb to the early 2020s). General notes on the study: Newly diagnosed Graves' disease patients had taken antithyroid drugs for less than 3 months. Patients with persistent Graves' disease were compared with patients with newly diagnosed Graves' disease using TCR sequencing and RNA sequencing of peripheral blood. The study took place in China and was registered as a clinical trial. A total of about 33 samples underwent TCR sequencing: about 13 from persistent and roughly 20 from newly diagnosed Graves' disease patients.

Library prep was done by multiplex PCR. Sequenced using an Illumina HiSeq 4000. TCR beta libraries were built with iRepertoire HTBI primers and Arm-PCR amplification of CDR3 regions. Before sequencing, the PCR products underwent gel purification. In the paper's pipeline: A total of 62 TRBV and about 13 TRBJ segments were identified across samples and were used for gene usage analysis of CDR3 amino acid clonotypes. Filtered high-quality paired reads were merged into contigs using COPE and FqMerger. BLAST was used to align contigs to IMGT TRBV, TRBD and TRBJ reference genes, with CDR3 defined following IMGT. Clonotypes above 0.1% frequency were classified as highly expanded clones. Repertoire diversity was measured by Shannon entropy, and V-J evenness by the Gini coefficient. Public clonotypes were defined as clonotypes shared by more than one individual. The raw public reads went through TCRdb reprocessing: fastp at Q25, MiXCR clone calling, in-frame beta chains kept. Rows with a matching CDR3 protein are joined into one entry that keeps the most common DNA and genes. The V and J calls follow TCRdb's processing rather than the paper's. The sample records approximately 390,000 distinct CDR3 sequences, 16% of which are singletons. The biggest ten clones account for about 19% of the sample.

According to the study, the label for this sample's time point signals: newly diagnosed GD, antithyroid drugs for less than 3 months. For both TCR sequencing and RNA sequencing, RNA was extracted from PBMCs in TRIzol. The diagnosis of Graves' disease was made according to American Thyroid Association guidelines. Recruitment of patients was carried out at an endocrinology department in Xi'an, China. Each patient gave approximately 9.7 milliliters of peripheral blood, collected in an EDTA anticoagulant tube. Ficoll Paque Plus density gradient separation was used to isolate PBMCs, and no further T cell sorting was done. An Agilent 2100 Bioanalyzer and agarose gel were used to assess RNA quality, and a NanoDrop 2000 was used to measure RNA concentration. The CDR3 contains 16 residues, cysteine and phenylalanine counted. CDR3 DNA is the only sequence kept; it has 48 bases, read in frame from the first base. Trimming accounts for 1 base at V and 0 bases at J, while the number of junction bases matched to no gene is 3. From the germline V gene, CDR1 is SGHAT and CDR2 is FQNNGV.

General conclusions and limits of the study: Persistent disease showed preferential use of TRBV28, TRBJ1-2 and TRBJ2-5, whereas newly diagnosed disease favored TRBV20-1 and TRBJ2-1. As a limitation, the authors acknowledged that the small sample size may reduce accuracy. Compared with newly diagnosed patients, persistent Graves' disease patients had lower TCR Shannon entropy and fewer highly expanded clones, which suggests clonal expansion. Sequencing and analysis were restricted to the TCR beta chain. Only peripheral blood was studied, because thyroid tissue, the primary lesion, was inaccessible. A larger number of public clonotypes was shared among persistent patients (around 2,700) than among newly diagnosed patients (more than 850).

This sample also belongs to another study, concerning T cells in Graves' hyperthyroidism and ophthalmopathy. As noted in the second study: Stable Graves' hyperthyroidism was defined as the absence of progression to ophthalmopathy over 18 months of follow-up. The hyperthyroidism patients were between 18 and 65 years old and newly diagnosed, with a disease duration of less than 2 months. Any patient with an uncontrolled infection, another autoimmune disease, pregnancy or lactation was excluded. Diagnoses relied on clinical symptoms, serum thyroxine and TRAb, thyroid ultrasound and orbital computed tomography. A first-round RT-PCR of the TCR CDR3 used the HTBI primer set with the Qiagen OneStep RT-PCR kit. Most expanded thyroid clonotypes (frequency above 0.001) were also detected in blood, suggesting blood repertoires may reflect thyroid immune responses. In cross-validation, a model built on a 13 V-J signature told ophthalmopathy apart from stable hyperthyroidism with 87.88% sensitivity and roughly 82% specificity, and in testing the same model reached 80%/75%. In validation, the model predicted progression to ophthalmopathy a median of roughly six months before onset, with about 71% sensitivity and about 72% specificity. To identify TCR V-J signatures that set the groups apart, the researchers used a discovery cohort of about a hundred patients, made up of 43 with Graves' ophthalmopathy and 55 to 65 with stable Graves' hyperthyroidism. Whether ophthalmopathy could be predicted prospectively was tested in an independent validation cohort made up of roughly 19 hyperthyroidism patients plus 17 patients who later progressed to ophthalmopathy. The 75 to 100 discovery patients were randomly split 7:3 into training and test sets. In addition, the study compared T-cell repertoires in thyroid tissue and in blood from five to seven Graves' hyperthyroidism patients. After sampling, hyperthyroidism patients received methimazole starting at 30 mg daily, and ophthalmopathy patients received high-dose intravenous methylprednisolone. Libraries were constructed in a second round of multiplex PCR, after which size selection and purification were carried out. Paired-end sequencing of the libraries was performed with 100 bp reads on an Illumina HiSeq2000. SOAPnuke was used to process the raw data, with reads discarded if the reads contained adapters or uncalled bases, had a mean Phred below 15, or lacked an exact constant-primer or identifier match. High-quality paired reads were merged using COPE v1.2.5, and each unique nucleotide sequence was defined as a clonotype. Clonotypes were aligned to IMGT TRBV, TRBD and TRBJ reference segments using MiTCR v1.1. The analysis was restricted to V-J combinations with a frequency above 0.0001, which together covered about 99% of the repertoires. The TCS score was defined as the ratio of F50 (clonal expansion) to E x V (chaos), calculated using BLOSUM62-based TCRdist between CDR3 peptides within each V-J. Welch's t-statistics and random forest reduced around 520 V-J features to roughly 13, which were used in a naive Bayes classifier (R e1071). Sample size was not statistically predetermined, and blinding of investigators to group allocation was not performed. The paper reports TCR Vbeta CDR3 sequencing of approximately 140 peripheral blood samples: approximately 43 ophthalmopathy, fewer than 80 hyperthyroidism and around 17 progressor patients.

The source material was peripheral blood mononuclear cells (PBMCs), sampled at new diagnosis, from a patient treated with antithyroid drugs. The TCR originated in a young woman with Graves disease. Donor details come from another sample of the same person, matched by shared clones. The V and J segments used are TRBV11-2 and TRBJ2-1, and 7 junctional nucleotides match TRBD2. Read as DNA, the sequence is TGTGCCAGCAGCTTAGCGGCTAGCGGCTCCTACAATGAGCAGTTCTTC. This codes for CASSLAASGSYNEQFF.